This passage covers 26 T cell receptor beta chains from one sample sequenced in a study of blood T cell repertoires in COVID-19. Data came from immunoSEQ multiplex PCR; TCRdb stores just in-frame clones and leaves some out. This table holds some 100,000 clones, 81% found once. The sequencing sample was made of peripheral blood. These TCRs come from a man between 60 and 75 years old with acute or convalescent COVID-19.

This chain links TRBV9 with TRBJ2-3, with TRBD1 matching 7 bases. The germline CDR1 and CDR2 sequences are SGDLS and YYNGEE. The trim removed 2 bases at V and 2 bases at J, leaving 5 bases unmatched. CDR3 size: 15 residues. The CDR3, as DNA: TGTGCCAGCAGCGTTCGGGACAGTTTCACAGATACGCAGTATTTT. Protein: CASSVRDSFTDTQYF.

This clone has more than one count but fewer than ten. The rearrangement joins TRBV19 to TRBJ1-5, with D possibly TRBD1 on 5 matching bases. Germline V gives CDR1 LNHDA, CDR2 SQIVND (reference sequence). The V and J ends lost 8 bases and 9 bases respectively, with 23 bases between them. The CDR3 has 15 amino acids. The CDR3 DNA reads TGTGCCAGTGGTAACCAGGGTCTTCAAGGGCGGCCCCAGCATTTT. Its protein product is CASGNQGLQGRPQHF.

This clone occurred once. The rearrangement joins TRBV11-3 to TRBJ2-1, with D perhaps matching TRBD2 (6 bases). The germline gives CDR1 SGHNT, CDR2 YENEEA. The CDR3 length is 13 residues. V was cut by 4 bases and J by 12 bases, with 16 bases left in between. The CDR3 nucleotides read TGTGCCAGCAGCTACTCCACCCAGGAGGGGCAGTTCTTC. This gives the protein CASSYSTQEGQFF. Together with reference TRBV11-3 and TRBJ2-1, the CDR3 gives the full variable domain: EAGVVQSPRYKIIEKKQPVAFWCNPISGHNTLYWYLQNLGQGPELLIRYENEEAVDDSQLPKDRFSAERLKGVDSTLKIQPAELGDSAVYLCASSYSTQEGQFFGPGTRLTVL.

CDR3 sequence reads: CASSLGVSHTEAFF. The CDR3 DNA is TGCGCCAGCAGCTTAGGGGTGAGTCACACTGAAGCTTTCTTT. V and J are TRBV5-1 and TRBJ1-1; TRBD1 might be the D (5 bases). The CDR3 loop spans 14 amino acids. From germline, CDR1 is SGHRS and CDR2 YFSETQ. The germline V and J ends were trimmed by 2 bases and 3 bases, with 11 bases remaining between them.

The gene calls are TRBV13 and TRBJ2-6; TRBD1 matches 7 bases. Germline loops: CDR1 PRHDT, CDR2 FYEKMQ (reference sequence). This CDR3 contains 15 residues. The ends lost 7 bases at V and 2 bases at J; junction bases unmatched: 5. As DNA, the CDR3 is TGTGCCAGCAAACCCCAGGGGGCTGGGGCCAACGTCCTGACTTTC. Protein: CASKPQGAGANVLTF. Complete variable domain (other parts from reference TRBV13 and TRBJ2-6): AAGVIQSPRHLIKEKRETATLKCYPIPRHDTVYWYQQGPGQDPQFLISFYEKMQSDKGSIPDRFSAQQFSDYHSELNMSSLELGDSALYFCASKPQGAGANVLTFGAGSRLTVL.

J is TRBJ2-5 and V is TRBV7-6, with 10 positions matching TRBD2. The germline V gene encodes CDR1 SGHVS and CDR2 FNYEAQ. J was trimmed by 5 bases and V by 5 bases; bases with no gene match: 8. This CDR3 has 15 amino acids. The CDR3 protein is CASSDIAGGFETQYF. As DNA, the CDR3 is TGTGCCAGCAGCGACATAGCGGGAGGTTTCGAGACCCAGTACTTC. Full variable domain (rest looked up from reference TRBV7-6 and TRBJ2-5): GAGVSQSPRYKVTKRGQDVALRCDPISGHVSLYWYRQALGQGPEFLTYFNYEAQQDKSGLPNDRFSAERPEGSISTLTIQRTEQRDSAMYRCASSDIAGGFETQYFGPGTRLLVL.

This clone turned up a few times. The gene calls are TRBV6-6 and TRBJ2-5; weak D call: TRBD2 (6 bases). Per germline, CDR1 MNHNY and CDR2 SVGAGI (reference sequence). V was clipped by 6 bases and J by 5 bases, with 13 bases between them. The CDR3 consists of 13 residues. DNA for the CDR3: TGTGCCAGCAGCTACGGGACTGGCGAGACCCAGTACTTC. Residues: CASSYGTGETQYF.

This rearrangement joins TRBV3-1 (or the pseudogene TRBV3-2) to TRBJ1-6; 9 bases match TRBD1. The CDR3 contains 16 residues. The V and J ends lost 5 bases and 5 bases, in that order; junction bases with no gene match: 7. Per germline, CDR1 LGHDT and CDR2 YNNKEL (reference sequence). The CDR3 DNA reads TGTGCCAGCAGCGCTCGAGACAGGGGGAATAATTCACCCCTCCACTTT. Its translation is CASSARDRGNNSPLHF.

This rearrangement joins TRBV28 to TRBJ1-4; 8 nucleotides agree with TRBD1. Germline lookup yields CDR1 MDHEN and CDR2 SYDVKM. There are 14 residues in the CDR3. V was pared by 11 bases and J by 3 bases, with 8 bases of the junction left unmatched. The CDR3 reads CAAQGGGSNEKLFF. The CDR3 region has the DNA TGTGCCGCACAGGGGGGAGGGTCTAATGAAAAACTGTTTTTT.

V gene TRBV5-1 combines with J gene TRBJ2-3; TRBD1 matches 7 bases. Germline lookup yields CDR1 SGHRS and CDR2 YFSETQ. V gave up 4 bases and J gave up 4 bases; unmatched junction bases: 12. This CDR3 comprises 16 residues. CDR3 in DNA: TGCGCCAGCAGCGGGATGACAGGGAATATCCCAGATACGCAGTATTTT. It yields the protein CASSGMTGNIPDTQYF.

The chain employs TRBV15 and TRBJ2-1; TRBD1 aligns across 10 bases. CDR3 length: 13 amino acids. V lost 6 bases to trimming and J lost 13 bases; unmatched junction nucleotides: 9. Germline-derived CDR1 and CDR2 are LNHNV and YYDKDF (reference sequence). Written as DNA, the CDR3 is TGTGCCACCAGTGTTGGGACAGGGGTTATTCAGTTCTTC. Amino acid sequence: CATSVGTGVIQFF.

The CDR3 region is CAWRYGGALGIEQFF. CDR3 coding DNA: TGTGCCTGGAGATACGGGGGGGCCCTAGGTATTGAGCAGTTCTTC. This sequence joins TRBV30 and TRBJ2-1, with 8 nucleotides matching TRBD2. The trim removed 3 bases at V and 9 bases at J, leaving 13 bases unmatched. This CDR3 is 15 amino acids long. Germline CDR1 GTSNPN, CDR2 SVGIG (reference sequence).

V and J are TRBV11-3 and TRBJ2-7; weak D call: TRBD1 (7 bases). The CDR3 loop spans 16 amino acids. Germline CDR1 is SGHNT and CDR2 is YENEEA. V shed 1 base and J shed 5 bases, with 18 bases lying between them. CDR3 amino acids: CASSLASGGSRHEQYF. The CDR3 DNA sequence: TGTGCCAGCAGCTTAGCATCAGGGGGGTCCCGCCACGAGCAGTACTTC.

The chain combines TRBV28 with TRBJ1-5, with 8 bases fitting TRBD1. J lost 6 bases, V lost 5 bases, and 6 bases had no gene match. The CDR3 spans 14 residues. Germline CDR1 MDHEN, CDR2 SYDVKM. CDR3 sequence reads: CASSPGGAGQPQHF. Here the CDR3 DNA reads TGTGCCAGCAGTCCAGGGGGCGCGGGTCAGCCCCAGCATTTT.

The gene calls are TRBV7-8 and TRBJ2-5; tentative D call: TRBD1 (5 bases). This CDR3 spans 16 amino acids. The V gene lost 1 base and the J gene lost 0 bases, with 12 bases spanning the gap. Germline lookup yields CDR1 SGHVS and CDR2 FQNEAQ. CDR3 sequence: CASSLVRAAYQETQYF. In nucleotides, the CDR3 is TGTGCCAGCAGCTTAGTCAGGGCAGCCTACCAAGAGACCCAGTACTTC.

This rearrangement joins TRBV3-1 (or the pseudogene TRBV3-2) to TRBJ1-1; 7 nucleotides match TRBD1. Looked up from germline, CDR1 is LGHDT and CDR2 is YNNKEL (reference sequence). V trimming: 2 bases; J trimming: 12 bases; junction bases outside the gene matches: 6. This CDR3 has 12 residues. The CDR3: CASSQMGRGTFF. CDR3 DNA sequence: TGTGCCAGCAGCCAAATGGGCAGGGGGACTTTCTTT.

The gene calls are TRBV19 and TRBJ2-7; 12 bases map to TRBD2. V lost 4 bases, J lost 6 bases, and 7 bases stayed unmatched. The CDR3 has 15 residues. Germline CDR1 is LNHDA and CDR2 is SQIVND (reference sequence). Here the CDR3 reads CASSTTLAGGSEQYF. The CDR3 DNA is TGTGCCAGTAGTACAACACTAGCGGGAGGATCCGAGCAGTACTTC.

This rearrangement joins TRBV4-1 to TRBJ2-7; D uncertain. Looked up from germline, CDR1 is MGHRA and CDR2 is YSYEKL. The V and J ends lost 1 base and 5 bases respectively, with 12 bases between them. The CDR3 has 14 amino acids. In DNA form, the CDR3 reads TGCGCCAGCAGCCAAGTCAAGTTTCGGGACGAGCAGTACTTC. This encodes CASSQVKFRDEQYF.

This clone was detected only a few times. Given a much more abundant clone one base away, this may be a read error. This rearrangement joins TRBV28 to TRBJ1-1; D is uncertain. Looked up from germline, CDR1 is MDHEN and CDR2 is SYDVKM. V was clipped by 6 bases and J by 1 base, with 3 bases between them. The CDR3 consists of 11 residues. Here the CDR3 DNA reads TGTGCCAGCAGACAGAACACTGAAGCTTTCTTT. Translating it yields CASRQNTEAFF.

The CDR3 loop is CASSVPNRGSGYTF. DNA of the CDR3: TGTGCCAGCAGCGTCCCGAACAGGGGCAGTGGCTACACCTTC. The gene calls are TRBV9 and TRBJ1-2; 7 bases agree with TRBD1. The CDR3 loop spans 14 amino acids. Germline V gene data show CDR1 as SGDLS and CDR2 as YYNGEE. J lost 7 bases, V lost 2 bases, and 8 bases had no gene match.

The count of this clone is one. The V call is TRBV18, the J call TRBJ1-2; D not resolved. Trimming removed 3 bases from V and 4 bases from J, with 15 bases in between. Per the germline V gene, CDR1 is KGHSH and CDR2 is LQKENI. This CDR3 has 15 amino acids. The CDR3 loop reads CASSPTSQGSYGYTF. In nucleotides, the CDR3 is TGTGCCAGCTCACCGACTTCACAAGGATCCTATGGCTACACCTTC.

The CDR3 here is CASSSTGLAGTDTQYF. The DNA of the CDR3 is TGTGCCAGCAGTTCCACAGGGTTGGCTGGCACAGATACGCAGTATTTT. The chain links TRBV6-5 to TRBJ2-3; D may be TRBD1 (6 bases). Germline V CDR1 and CDR2: MNHEY, SVGAGI. V was pared by 4 bases and J by 1 base, with 15 bases between. CDR3 size: 16 residues.

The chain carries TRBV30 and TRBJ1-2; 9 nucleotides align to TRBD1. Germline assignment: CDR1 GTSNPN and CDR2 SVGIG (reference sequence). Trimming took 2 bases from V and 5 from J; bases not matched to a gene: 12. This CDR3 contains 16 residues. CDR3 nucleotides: TGTGCCTGGAGTACTGGGACAGGGAGTTTCGGATATGGCTACACCTTC. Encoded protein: CAWSTGTGSFGYGYTF.

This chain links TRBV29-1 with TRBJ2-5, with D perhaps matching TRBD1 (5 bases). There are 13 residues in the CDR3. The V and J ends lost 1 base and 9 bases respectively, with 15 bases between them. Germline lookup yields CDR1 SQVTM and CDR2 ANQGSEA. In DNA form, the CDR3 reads TGCAGCGTTGAAGTGGCAGGGCACGTGGCCCAGTACTTC. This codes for CSVEVAGHVAQYF.

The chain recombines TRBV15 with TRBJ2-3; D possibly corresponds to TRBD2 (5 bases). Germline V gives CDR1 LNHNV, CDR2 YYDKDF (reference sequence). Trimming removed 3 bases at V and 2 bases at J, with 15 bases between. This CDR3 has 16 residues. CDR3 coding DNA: TGTGCCACCAGCAGGGGCGAGGGAAGGGCCACAGATACGCAGTATTTT. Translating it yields CATSRGEGRATDTQYF.

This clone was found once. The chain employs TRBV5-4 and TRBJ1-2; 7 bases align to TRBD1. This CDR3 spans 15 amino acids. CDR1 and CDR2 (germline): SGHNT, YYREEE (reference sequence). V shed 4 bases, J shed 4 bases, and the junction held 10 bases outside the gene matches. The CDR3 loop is CASSDDRVYSYGYTF. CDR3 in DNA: TGTGCCAGCAGCGATGACAGGGTTTATAGCTATGGCTACACCTTC.